These 30 T cell receptor beta chains share one sample of origin, sequenced in a study of blood T cell repertoires in COVID-19. Assay used: immunoSEQ multiplex PCR; TCRdb lists only in-frame clones, some missing. The sample has around 25,000 clones; roughly nine tenths are singletons. Sequencing input: peripheral blood. Receptors originate from a man between 65 and 80 years old with acute or convalescent COVID-19.

In this sample, this clone turned up a few times. The chain has TRBV3-1 (or the pseudogene TRBV3-2) and TRBJ1-2; TRBD1 aligns across 8 bases. The CDR3 length is 15 residues. CDR1 is LGHDT and CDR2 is YNNKEL in the germline V gene (reference sequence). Unmatched junction bases numbered 8, after V lost 0 bases and J lost 8 bases. In DNA form, the CDR3 reads TGTGCCAGCAGCCAAGACCCAGCAGGGGGCATGGGCTACACCTTC. Translated: CASSQDPAGGMGYTF.

The chain carries TRBV5-4 and TRBJ2-1, with D unclear. The CDR3 runs to 14 residues. Germline V gene sequence: CDR1 SGHNT, CDR2 YYREEE (reference sequence). Between the trimmed V and J ends, which lost 4 bases and 7 bases, there was a span of 15 bases. As DNA, the CDR3 is TGTGCCAGCAGCCCCTCCCCGGGTCGGAATGAGCAGTTCTTC. Its translation: CASSPSPGRNEQFF.

The chain links TRBV3-1 (or the pseudogene TRBV3-2) to TRBJ1-2; a weak D match, TRBD1 (6 bases). This CDR3 contains 13 residues. Germline loops: CDR1 LGHDT, CDR2 YNNKEL (reference sequence). V was trimmed by 4 bases and J by 8 bases, leaving 14 bases between them. The CDR3, as DNA: TGTGCCAGCAGCCTCAAACAGGGTAGCGGCTACACCTTC. Protein: CASSLKQGSGYTF.

The CDR3 bases are TGTGCCAGTAGTAAACCGGGACTAGGGACGGAGACCCAGTACTTC. Protein: CASSKPGLGTETQYF. This rearrangement joins TRBV19 to TRBJ2-5; 8 bases map to TRBD2. Trimming removed 4 bases from V and 5 bases from J; junction bases left unmatched: 9. The CDR3 spans 15 residues. The V gene's germline CDR1 is LNHDA and CDR2 SQIVND (reference sequence).

A remark on this clone: Mismatch with germline at one junction end may stem from a read error. This chain uses TRBV2 with TRBJ1-4; 7 bases are a match to TRBD1. Germline CDR1 reads SNHLY; CDR2 reads FYNNEI. This CDR3 has 13 residues. Here the CDR3 DNA reads TGTGCCTGCAGACAGGGTCGAATGGAAAAACTGTTTTTT. It specifies CACRQGRMEKLFF.

The chain uses TRBV28 and TRBJ1-1; TRBD1 might be the D (5 bases). Deletions cut 2 bases from V and 7 bases from J, with 20 bases between. This CDR3 has 16 amino acids. Germline V gene sequence: CDR1 MDHEN, CDR2 SYDVKM. CDR3 bases: TGTGCCAGCAGTTTAGATTTCCAGGGAGGAAGGAATGAAGCTTTCTTT. It codes for CASSLDFQGGRNEAFF.

The chain employs TRBV5-1 and TRBJ1-3, with D unclear. The germline V gene encodes CDR1 SGHRS and CDR2 YFSETQ. CDR3 length equals 14 residues. V was clipped by 0 bases and J by 0 bases, with 4 bases between them. The CDR3 here is CASSLALSGNTIYF. The CDR3 DNA sequence: TGCGCCAGCAGCTTGGCACTCTCTGGAAACACCATATATTTT. Combining the CDR3 with reference TRBV5-1 and TRBJ1-3 gives the whole variable domain KAGVTQTPRYLIKTRGQQVTLSCSPISGHRSVSWYQQTPGQGLQFLFEYFSETQRNKGNFPGRFSGRQFSNSRSEMNVSTLELGDSALYLCASSLALSGNTIYFGEGSWLTVV.

The chain combines TRBV29-1 with TRBJ1-2; D not certain. CDR1 and CDR2 (germline): SQVTM, ANQGSEA. The V end lost 4 bases, the J end lost 6 bases, and 15 bases lay between the germline ends. CDR3 length: 13 residues. The CDR3 nucleotides read TGCAGCGTTGGGGATAGGAGGAGCCATGGCTACACCTTC. It yields the protein CSVGDRRSHGYTF.

This clone was detected only a few times. The chain links TRBV6-6 to TRBJ1-2; D ambiguous. Germline loops: CDR1 MNHNY, CDR2 SVGAGI (reference sequence). Trimming shortened V by 2 bases and J by 0 bases, and 7 bases separated the two germline ends. The CDR3 runs 14 residues. DNA for the CDR3: TGTGCCAGCAGTTACGGTACAGCTAACTATGGCTACACCTTC. It codes for CASSYGTANYGYTF.

The chain recombines TRBV4-1 with TRBJ2-7, with D perhaps matching TRBD1 (6 bases). The CDR3 consists of 15 residues. The V gene lost 4 bases and the J gene lost 5 bases, with 18 bases spanning the gap. Germline-derived CDR1 and CDR2 are MGHRA and YSYEKL. CDR3 residues: CASSRRIGTIDEQYF. The CDR3 DNA is TGCGCCAGCAGCCGAAGGATCGGGACAATTGACGAGCAGTACTTC.

The V and J genes are TRBV5-4 and TRBJ2-1, with 12 bases aligning to TRBD2. The CDR3 consists of 17 residues. Trimming took 2 bases from V and 3 from J; bases not matched to a gene: 6. Germline V gives CDR1 SGHNT, CDR2 YYREEE (reference sequence). This chain's CDR3 is CASSLRGGLAGYNEQFF. The CDR3, as DNA: TGTGCCAGCAGCTTAAGGGGGGGACTAGCGGGCTACAATGAGCAGTTCTTC.

This chain uses TRBV28 with TRBJ2-1, with 11 bases identical to TRBD2. The CDR3 loop spans 15 amino acids. The ends lost 3 bases at V and 9 bases at J; junction bases unmatched: 7. Germline V gene lookup returns CDR1 MDHEN and CDR2 SYDVKM. The CDR3 loop is CASSFNSGRVGEQFF. The CDR3 coding sequence is TGTGCCAGCAGTTTCAATAGCGGGAGGGTTGGTGAGCAGTTCTTC.

This clone has only one observation. The gene calls are TRBV19 and TRBJ1-5; TRBD1 matches 8 bases. From germline, CDR1 is LNHDA and CDR2 SQIVND (reference sequence). With 5 bases clipped from V and 3 bases from J, the junction kept 9 bases outside the gene matches. The CDR3 covers 16 residues. The CDR3 protein is CASSARQGRNNQPQHF. The CDR3 DNA sequence: TGTGCCAGTAGTGCCCGACAGGGGCGGAACAATCAGCCCCAGCATTTT.

This chain links TRBV9 with TRBJ1-2; a weak D match, TRBD1 (6 bases). CDR1 SGDLS and CDR2 YYNGEE come from the germline V gene. The CDR3 has 18 residues. V was trimmed by 0 bases and J by 3 bases, leaving 21 bases between them. CDR3 DNA: TGTGCCAGCAGCGTAGGGTTGGGAGGGGCAGGGGACTACTATGGCTACACCTTC. Translation: CASSVGLGGAGDYYGYTF.

V and J are TRBV5-1 and TRBJ1-4; D possibly corresponds to TRBD1 (5 bases). The length of the CDR3 is 14 residues. CDR1 and CDR2 (germline): SGHRS, YFSETQ. Trimming pared 3 bases from V and 7 bases from J, leaving 13 bases between. CDR3 loop: CASSSEGFGEKLFF. The DNA for the CDR3 is TGCGCCAGCAGCTCGGAGGGGTTCGGTGAAAAACTGTTTTTT. Drawing the rest from reference TRBV5-1 and TRBJ1-4, the complete variable domain is KAGVTQTPRYLIKTRGQQVTLSCSPISGHRSVSWYQQTPGQGLQFLFEYFSETQRNKGNFPGRFSGRQFSNSRSEMNVSTLELGDSALYLCASSSEGFGEKLFFGSGTQLSVL.

V is TRBV7-6 and J is TRBJ2-1; 11 nucleotides line up with TRBD2. Germline CDR1 reads SGHVS; CDR2 reads FNYEAQ. After removal of 6 bases from V and 8 bases from J, the junction contained 3 bases not matched to a gene. The CDR3 covers 13 residues. The CDR3 nucleotides are TGTGCCAGCAGTCTTAGCGGGGGGGATGAGCAGTTCTTC. It codes for CASSLSGGDEQFF.

J is TRBJ1-1 and V is TRBV21-1; no DNA check was done on the table's D call, TRBD1. TRBV21-1 has pseudogene status. The CDR3 length is 17 residues. CDR3 nucleotide sequence: TGTGCCAGCAGCAAAACAGGGTCCGCAGTCCCCAAGGGTGAAGCTTTCTTT. Its protein product is CASSKTGSAVPKGEAFF.

The rearrangement uses TRBV7-9 and TRBJ2-1; no clear D. Germline V gives CDR1 SEHNR, CDR2 FQNEAQ (reference sequence). This CDR3 region has 11 residues. Trimming stripped 5 bases from V and 10 bases from J, with 9 bases between. CDR3 amino acids: CASSQVEEQFF. CDR3 sequence (DNA): TGTGCCAGCAGCCAAGTAGAAGAGCAGTTCTTC.

The rearrangement links TRBV2 to TRBJ2-7; TRBD2 agrees at 13 bases. Per the germline V gene, CDR1 is SNHLY and CDR2 is FYNNEI. The CDR3 length is 16 residues. V shed 6 bases and J 3 bases; nucleotides not matched to a gene: 8. The CDR3 DNA sequence: TGTGCCAGCAGACTAGGACTAGCGGGAGTGAACTACGAGCAGTACTTC. This encodes CASRLGLAGVNYEQYF.

The chain recombines TRBV12-3 or TRBV12-4 with TRBJ1-2; D ambiguous. This CDR3 region has 12 residues. V was shortened by 3 bases and J by 7 bases, with 9 bases between the two germline ends. The CDR3 DNA reads TGTGCCAGCAGTTTGCTGGAGACTGGCTACACCTTC. This sequence encodes CASSLLETGYTF.

The chain carries TRBV21-1 and TRBJ2-1; the listed D gene, TRBD2, was not tested against the DNA. TRBV21-1 is a recognized pseudogene. The CDR3 spans 13 residues. The CDR3 spells CASSSPPSAEQFF. Written as DNA, the CDR3 is TGTGCCAGCTCATCCCCCCCTAGCGCTGAGCAGTTCTTC.

The chain uses TRBV7-6 and TRBJ1-3; D is uncertain. Germline CDR1 and CDR2: SGHVS and FNYEAQ. The CDR3 loop spans 16 amino acids. Trimming removed 1 base from V and 0 bases from J, with 10 bases in between. The CDR3 loop reads CASSLGRRRSGNTIYF. The CDR3, as DNA: TGTGCCAGCAGCTTAGGGAGGCGCCGCTCTGGAAACACCATATATTTT.

With regard to this clone: In the same sample, other DNA sequences code for this CDR3. CDR3 in amino acids: CATGTGLTEAFF. CDR3 DNA: TGTGCCACCGGGACAGGCTTAACTGAAGCTTTCTTT. The V call is TRBV10-3, the J call TRBJ1-1, with TRBD1 identical over 8 bases. Losses at the gene ends were 10 bases for V and 5 bases for J; bases not matched to a gene: 6. This CDR3 has 12 residues. Germline assignment: CDR1 ENHRY and CDR2 SYGVKD.

The genes are TRBV12-5 and TRBJ2-5, with D hard to call. Between the trimmed V and J ends, which lost 7 bases and 4 bases, there was a span of 16 bases. Germline V CDR1 and CDR2: LGHNT, FRNRAP. This CDR3 is 14 amino acids long. The CDR3 DNA sequence: TGTGCTAGTGCCCTAGGCGATTCAAGAGAGACCCAGTACTTC. Protein sequence: CASALGDSRETQYF. Full variable domain (rest looked up from reference TRBV12-5 and TRBJ2-5): DARVTQTPRHKVTEMGQEVTMRCQPILGHNTVFWYRQTMMQGLELLAYFRNRAPLDDSGMPKDRFSAEMPDATLATLKIQPSEPRDSAVYFCASALGDSRETQYFGPGTRLLVL.

The chain recombines TRBV10-3 with TRBJ1-5; the D gene is possibly TRBD1 (6 bases). This CDR3 is built from 16 residues. Germline V gene sequence: CDR1 ENHRY, CDR2 SYGVKD. The V end lost 0 bases, the J end lost 2 bases, and 11 bases lay between the germline ends. The DNA for the CDR3 is TGTGCCATCAGTGAGTCGATAAGACAGGGCAATCAGCCCCAGCATTTT. The encoded protein is CAISESIRQGNQPQHF.

This clone is deemed medium-sized (0.01 to 0.1%). This chain uses TRBV19 with TRBJ1-1, with TRBD1 matching 7 bases. Germline lookup yields CDR1 LNHDA and CDR2 SQIVND (reference sequence). The CDR3 sequence is 14 residues long. V was clipped by 3 bases and J by 0 bases; unmatched bases: 1. This CDR3 reads CASSMTGMNTEAFF. DNA of the CDR3: TGTGCCAGTAGTATGACAGGGATGAACACTGAAGCTTTCTTT.

The CDR3 DNA follows: TGTGCCAGCAGCCCCACCCTTCTAGCGGGAGGAGTAGTCACAGATACGCAGTATTTT. Amino acid sequence: CASSPTLLAGGVVTDTQYF. The chain couples TRBV11-2 to TRBJ2-3, with 11 bases that match TRBD2. Germline trimming cut 5 bases from V and 2 bases from J; bases unmatched to any gene: 15. The length of the CDR3 is 19 residues. Germline V gene lookup returns CDR1 SGHAT and CDR2 FQNNGV.

This chain connects TRBV30 to TRBJ2-7, with D tentatively TRBD1 (6 bases). Germline V gene data show CDR1 as GTSNPN and CDR2 as SVGIG (reference sequence). CDR3 length equals 13 residues. V lost 8 bases and J lost 2, with 16 bases in between. CDR3 region: CATSQQGPYEQYF. CDR3 nucleotides: TGTGCCACATCACAACAGGGCCCCTACGAGCAGTACTTC. Looking up the rest from reference TRBV30 and TRBJ2-7 gives the full variable domain: SQTIHQWPATLVQPVGSPLSLECTVEGTSNPNLYWYRQAAGRGLQLLFYSVGIGQISSEVPQNLSASRPQDRQFILSSKKLLLSDSGFYLCATSQQGPYEQYFGPGTRLTVT.

The V gene is TRBV15, the J gene TRBJ1-4, with D possibly matching TRBD1 (5 bases). The germline V and J ends were trimmed by 8 bases and 7 bases, with 20 bases remaining between them. From germline, CDR1 is LNHNV and CDR2 YYDKDF (reference sequence). The CDR3 length is 15 residues. The CDR3, as DNA: TGTGCCACCCGGGGTGCCGGGGGGAAGGGTGAAAAACTGTTTTTT. This sequence encodes CATRGAGGKGEKLFF.

This clone was seen only once. The chain links TRBV7-9 to TRBJ1-2; 12 positions match TRBD1. Unmatched junction bases numbered 7, after V lost 5 bases and J lost 6 bases. Germline CDR1 reads SEHNR; CDR2 reads FQNEAQ (reference sequence). This CDR3 has 15 amino acids. The CDR3 region is CASSQEGQGADGYTF. As DNA, the CDR3 is TGTGCCAGCAGCCAAGAGGGACAGGGGGCGGATGGCTACACCTTC.